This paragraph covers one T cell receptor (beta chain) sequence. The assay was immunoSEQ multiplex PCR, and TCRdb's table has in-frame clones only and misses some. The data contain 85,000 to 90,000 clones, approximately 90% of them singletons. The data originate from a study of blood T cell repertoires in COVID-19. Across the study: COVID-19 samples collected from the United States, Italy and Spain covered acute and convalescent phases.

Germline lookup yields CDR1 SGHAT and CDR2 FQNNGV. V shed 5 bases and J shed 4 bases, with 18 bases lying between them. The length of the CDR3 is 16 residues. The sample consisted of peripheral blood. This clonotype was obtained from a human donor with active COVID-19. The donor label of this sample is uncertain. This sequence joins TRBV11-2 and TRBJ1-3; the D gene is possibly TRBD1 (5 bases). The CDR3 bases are TGTGCCAGCAGCCCCTCGACAGTTACGAGGGGAAACACCATATATTTT. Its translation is CASSPSTVTRGNTIYF.